This passage covers 31 T cell receptor beta chains from one sample sequenced in a study of cytomegalovirus exposure and HLA in healthy donors. The PCR was carried out with 60 Vbeta primers and 13 Jbeta primers. Only in-frame clones appear in the TCRdb table, and some are missing; sequencing was by immunoSEQ multiplex PCR. The sample has about 150,000 clones; roughly 70% are singletons. Sequenced: PBMCs. The receptors were gathered from a woman between 55 and 75 years old in good health and CMV-seropositive.

The chain couples TRBV7-9 to TRBJ1-4, with no clear D. The germline V gene has CDR1 SEHNR and CDR2 FQNEAQ (reference sequence). The V end lost 3 bases, the J end lost 7 bases, and 12 bases lay between the germline ends. This CDR3 comprises 14 residues. This CDR3 is CASSFASGVEKLFF. CDR3 DNA: TGTGCCAGCAGCTTCGCCTCCGGGGTTGAAAAACTGTTTTTT.

This clone turned up a few times. The chain links TRBV18 to TRBJ2-3; TRBD1 agrees at 8 bases. The V segment lost 6 bases and the J segment 2 bases; nucleotides outside the gene matches: 10. Germline CDR1 and CDR2: KGHSH and LQKENI. CDR3 length equals 16 residues. This CDR3 reads CASSPPQGAFTDTQYF. The CDR3 region has the DNA TGTGCCAGCTCGCCTCCCCAGGGGGCGTTCACAGATACGCAGTATTTT.

This clone was counted between two and nine times. This chain links TRBV18 with TRBJ1-4; perhaps TRBD1 as D (6 bases). CDR3 size: 13 residues. From germline, CDR1 is KGHSH and CDR2 LQKENI. V lost 5 bases and J 8 bases, leaving 12 bases between the germline ends. This CDR3 reads CASSLGAREKLFF. DNA of the CDR3: TGTGCCAGCTCATTGGGGGCGCGCGAAAAACTGTTTTTT.

This chain uses TRBV28 with TRBJ2-1; 9 bases fit TRBD2. The CDR3 has 14 amino acids. The ends lost 8 bases at V and 5 bases at J; junction bases unmatched: 7. Germline lookup yields CDR1 MDHEN and CDR2 SYDVKM. The CDR3 nucleotides are TGTGCCAGCCTAGCGGGACCGAGGCACAATGAGCAGTTCTTC. Its translation: CASLAGPRHNEQFF.

This clone has only a few counts. The chain recombines TRBV7-2 with TRBJ2-5, with 7 bases that match TRBD2. The V gene's germline CDR1 is SGHTA and CDR2 FQGNSA. With 1 base clipped from V and 4 bases from J, the junction kept 3 bases outside the gene matches. The CDR3 covers 14 residues. DNA for the CDR3: TGTGCCAGCAGCTTAGGGACTAGGGTAGAGACCCAGTACTTC. It is translated as CASSLGTRVETQYF.

The rearrangement joins TRBV14 to TRBJ2-2, with D maybe TRBD1 (5 bases). Trimming took off 4 bases at V and 4 bases at J, with 13 bases between the two ends. The germline V gene has CDR1 SGHDN and CDR2 FVKESK. The CDR3 contains 15 residues. CDR3 in amino acids: CASSPKLRGTGELFF. The CDR3 nucleotides read TGTGCCAGCAGCCCCAAATTAAGGGGCACCGGGGAGCTGTTTTTT.

V and J are TRBV7-8 and TRBJ1-5; perhaps TRBD1 as D (5 bases). The CDR3 is made up of 13 amino acids. V was cut by 5 bases and J by 3 bases, with 8 bases left in between. In germline, CDR1 is SGHVS, CDR2 FQNEAQ. The CDR3 DNA is TGTGCCAGCAGCACAGGAGACAATCAGCCCCAGCATTTT. It yields the protein CASSTGDNQPQHF.

V is TRBV19 and J is TRBJ1-2, with 11 bases aligning to TRBD1. Trimming removed 7 bases from V and 7 bases from J; junction bases left unmatched: 11. Per the germline V gene, CDR1 is LNHDA and CDR2 is SQIVND (reference sequence). The CDR3 contains 15 residues. DNA of the CDR3: TGTGCCAGTAAAATGACGGGGACAGGGGGAAGTGGCTACACCTTC. This translates into CASKMTGTGGSGYTF.

The sample holds a few counts of this clone. The chain combines TRBV11-1 with TRBJ1-1; D gene ambiguous. This CDR3 comprises 14 residues. V lost 5 bases and J lost 0, with 10 bases in between. Germline CDR1 SGHAT, CDR2 FQDESV (reference sequence). The CDR3 nucleotides read TGTGCCAGCAGCCTGAGTACAGTGAACACTGAAGCTTTCTTT. Protein product: CASSLSTVNTEAFF.

The V call is TRBV5-6, the J call TRBJ1-2; D possibly corresponds to TRBD1 (6 bases). CDR3 length: 16 residues. V was cut by 4 bases and J by 0 bases, with 16 bases left in between. The germline gives CDR1 SGHDT, CDR2 YYEEEE. The CDR3 DNA sequence: TGTGCCAGCAGCGGACTCGGGACACCGACTAACTATGGCTACACCTTC. This codes for CASSGLGTPTNYGYTF.

The rearrangement uses TRBV15 and TRBJ2-2, with a weak D call TRBD1 (6 bases). The germline V and J ends were trimmed by 6 bases and 1 base, with 12 bases remaining between them. The CDR3 has 15 residues. CDR1 and CDR2 (germline): LNHNV, YYDKDF (reference sequence). The DNA of the CDR3 is TGTGCCACCAGGAGGGGGACACTGAACACCGGGGAGCTGTTTTTT. This gives the protein CATRRGTLNTGELFF.

The V and J genes are TRBV30 and TRBJ1-1; 10 positions agree with TRBD1. Germline assignment: CDR1 GTSNPN and CDR2 SVGIG (reference sequence). The ends lost 2 bases at V and 7 bases at J; junction bases unmatched: 4. This CDR3 spans 13 amino acids. The DNA for the CDR3 is TGTGCCTGGAGTTGGGACAGGGGTAATGAAGCTTTCTTT. It yields the protein CAWSWDRGNEAFF.

V usage is TRBV19 and J usage is TRBJ2-6; 7 bases match TRBD1. This CDR3 comprises 18 residues. Trimming cost V 5 bases and J 0 bases; bases outside gene matches: 10. Germline V gives CDR1 LNHDA, CDR2 SQIVND (reference sequence). The CDR3 is CASSGPGQSISGANVLTF. As DNA, the CDR3 is TGTGCCAGTAGTGGACCGGGACAGTCTATCTCTGGGGCCAACGTCCTGACTTTC.

V and J are TRBV30 and TRBJ1-1; D is perhaps TRBD1 (5 bases). V lost 2 bases and J 13 bases, leaving 26 bases between the germline ends. From germline, CDR1 is GTSNPN and CDR2 SVGIG (reference sequence). This CDR3 region has 15 residues. The CDR3 is CAWSTPGLTPKLGFF. In DNA form, the CDR3 reads TGTGCCTGGAGTACCCCGGGACTCACCCCTAAATTAGGTTTCTTT.

The rearrangement links TRBV9 to TRBJ2-7, with 8 positions matching TRBD2. This CDR3 comprises 14 residues. Germline V lookup: CDR1 SGDLS, CDR2 YYNGEE. J was trimmed by 5 bases and V by 4 bases; bases with no gene match: 8. CDR3 sequence (DNA): TGTGCCAGCAGCCGGACTAGCTTGAGCGACGAGCAGTACTTC. Protein product: CASSRTSLSDEQYF.

The table lists this clone with a count of one. The chain combines TRBV6-5 with TRBJ1-5; D unresolved. The length of the CDR3 is 12 residues. Trimming took 8 bases from V and 1 from J, leaving 6 bases between them. CDR1 MNHEY and CDR2 SVGAGI come from the germline V gene. CDR3: CASPGSNQPQHF. CDR3 bases: TGTGCCAGCCCGGGAAGCAATCAGCCCCAGCATTTT.

This clone was counted between two and nine times. CDR3 residues: CASSPLRQGAGWWQETQYF. In nucleotides, the CDR3 is TGTGCCAGCAGCCCCCTAAGACAGGGTGCAGGCTGGTGGCAAGAGACCCAGTACTTC. The chain links TRBV7-6 to TRBJ2-5, with 7 nucleotides matching TRBD1. The CDR3 has 19 amino acids. The V and J ends lost 5 bases and 2 bases, in that order; junction bases with no gene match: 20. The germline V gene has CDR1 SGHVS and CDR2 FNYEAQ.

The V gene is TRBV5-1, the J gene TRBJ2-7; D might be TRBD2 (5 bases). V was pared by 0 bases and J by 2 bases, with 6 bases between. Per the germline V gene, CDR1 is SGHRS and CDR2 is YFSETQ. The CDR3 runs to 13 residues. The CDR3: CASSLGRAYEQYF. The CDR3 DNA is TGCGCCAGCAGCTTGGGGCGGGCCTACGAGCAGTACTTC.

This clone has a handful of counts. The chain has TRBV27 and TRBJ1-1; D is possibly TRBD1 (6 bases). V lost 5 bases and J lost 1, with 8 bases in between. Germline CDR1 and CDR2: MNHEY and SMNVEV (reference sequence). The CDR3 covers 13 residues. DNA for the CDR3: TGTGCCAGCAGTCGACAGGAGAACACTGAAGCTTTCTTT. It translates to CASSRQENTEAFF.

The V and J genes are TRBV10-3 and TRBJ2-3; perhaps TRBD1 as D (5 bases). Germline CDR1 and CDR2: ENHRY and SYGVKD. The CDR3 extends over 19 amino acids. Trimming pared 4 bases from V and 4 bases from J, leaving 27 bases between. CDR3 DNA sequence: TGTGCCATCAGTGCACGACAGCTCCGTGCTGGCGGACGGGCAGATACGCAGTATTTT. Its protein is CAISARQLRAGGRADTQYF.

The chain links TRBV10-3 to TRBJ2-1, with a possible D match to TRBD2 (5 bases). The CDR3 is made up of 15 amino acids. Trimming left V 4 bases short and J 2 bases short, with 12 bases between. Looked up from germline, CDR1 is ENHRY and CDR2 is SYGVKD. The CDR3 DNA follows: TGTGCCATCAGTGGGAAAAGCGGAGCCTACAATGAGCAGTTCTTC. Translating gives CAISGKSGAYNEQFF.

CDR3 amino acids: CASSFAENTGELFF. CDR3 nucleotides: TGTGCCAGTAGTTTTGCGGAAAACACCGGGGAGCTGTTTTTT. The V gene is TRBV19, the J gene TRBJ2-2; no clear D. Germline V gives CDR1 LNHDA, CDR2 SQIVND (reference sequence). This CDR3 is built from 14 residues. Trimming took 5 bases from V and 2 from J, leaving 9 bases between them.

This sequence joins TRBV6-1 and TRBJ1-1; D remains unclear. V lost 5 bases and J lost 2, with 9 bases in between. The CDR3 is made up of 13 amino acids. From germline, CDR1 is MNHNS and CDR2 SASEGT. CDR3 in amino acids: CASSSTGNTEAFF. The CDR3 coding sequence is TGTGCCAGCAGTTCTACGGGAAACACTGAAGCTTTCTTT.

This clone occurred a few times. The rearrangement joins TRBV15 to TRBJ2-5; 9 nucleotides align to TRBD1. CDR1 is LNHNV and CDR2 is YYDKDF in the germline V gene (reference sequence). The CDR3 has 14 residues. The V gene end was trimmed by 4 bases and the J gene end by 2 bases; junction bases not matched to a gene: 2. CDR3 loop: CATSKGQGQETQYF. In nucleotides, the CDR3 is TGTGCCACCAGCAAAGGACAGGGGCAAGAGACCCAGTACTTC.

The CDR3 loop is CASSFRGLGEAFF. In nucleotides, the CDR3 is TGTGCCAGCAGTTTCAGGGGGCTTGGTGAAGCTTTCTTT. The rearrangement joins TRBV27 to TRBJ1-1; 8 nucleotides line up with TRBD1. Germline CDR1 reads MNHEY; CDR2 reads SMNVEV (reference sequence). The CDR3 length is 13 residues. V trimming: 3 bases; J trimming: 7 bases; junction bases outside the gene matches: 4.

The J gene is TRBJ1-5, the V gene TRBV19; 8 nucleotides line up with TRBD1. V was clipped by 1 base and J by 6 bases; unmatched bases: 2. The germline CDR1 and CDR2 sequences are LNHDA and SQIVND (reference sequence). The CDR3 runs to 14 residues. The CDR3 nucleotides read TGTGCCAGTAGTATAGCCGGACAGGGTCAGCCCCAGCATTTT. Its translation is CASSIAGQGQPQHF.

This clone occurred a few times. J is TRBJ2-7 and V is TRBV7-2, with 11 bases lining up with TRBD2. The ends lost 5 bases at V and 4 bases at J; junction bases unmatched: 7. CDR1 is SGHTA, CDR2 FQGNSA, per germline. The CDR3 sequence is 15 residues long. CDR3 sequence reads: CASSPRLAGPYEQYF. Here the CDR3 DNA reads TGTGCCAGCAGCCCAAGACTAGCGGGGCCTTACGAGCAGTACTTC.

The chain combines TRBV10-3 with TRBJ2-5; TRBD2 aligns across 9 bases. The germline gives CDR1 ENHRY, CDR2 SYGVKD. This CDR3 is 15 amino acids long. V dropped 2 bases and J dropped 2; count of bases not matched to a gene: 3. Here the CDR3 DNA reads TGTGCCATCAGTGAGCTGGCGGGAGGGCAAGAGACCCAGTACTTC. Translated: CAISELAGGQETQYF.

V usage is TRBV28 and J usage is TRBJ2-1, with 9 bases matching TRBD2. The CDR3 has 19 residues. Germline-derived CDR1 and CDR2 are MDHEN and SYDVKM. Germline trimming cut 3 bases from V and 7 bases from J; bases unmatched to any gene: 19. CDR3 region: CASSFPGLATWRVGNEQFF. The CDR3 region has the DNA TGTGCCAGCAGTTTTCCTGGACTAGCGACCTGGAGGGTTGGTAATGAGCAGTTCTTC.

The chain employs TRBV5-1 and TRBJ2-4; 8 bases align to TRBD2. The CDR3 loop spans 14 amino acids. Losses at the gene ends were 3 bases for V and 6 bases for J; bases not matched to a gene: 5. Germline CDR1 and CDR2: SGHRS and YFSETQ. The DNA of the CDR3 is TGCGCCAGCAGCTCGGGACGGGAGGGAAACATTCAGTACTTC. As protein: CASSSGREGNIQYF.

The chain carries TRBV27 and TRBJ1-4; D is uncertain. The CDR3 extends over 14 amino acids. CDR1 is MNHEY, CDR2 SMNVEV, per germline (reference sequence). The V gene lost 2 bases and the J gene lost 3 bases, with 7 bases spanning the gap. Written as DNA, the CDR3 is TGTGCCAGCAGTTTACAAGGAGCTAATGAAAAACTGTTTTTT. Protein: CASSLQGANEKLFF. The full variable domain, completed using reference TRBV27 and TRBJ1-4, is EAQVTQNPRYLITVTGKKLTVTCSQNMNHEYMSWYRQDPGLGLRQIYYSMNVEVTDKGDVPEGYKVSRKEKRNFPLILESPSPNQTSLYFCASSLQGANEKLFFGSGTQLSVL.